These 27 T cell receptor beta chains were all obtained from the same sample, sequenced in a study of blood T cell repertoires in COVID-19. Repertoires were generated with immunoSEQ multiplex PCR, while TCRdb's copy carries only in-frame clones and drops some. The data hold over 50,000 clones, with about 89% observed a single time. The specimen sequenced was peripheral blood. Receptors were obtained from a man in his fifties or sixties with acute or convalescent COVID-19.

This chain links TRBV15 with TRBJ1-6, with 8 bases fitting TRBD1. V was pared by 3 bases and J by 9 bases, with 7 bases of the junction left unmatched. The germline CDR1 and CDR2 sequences are LNHNV and YYDKDF (reference sequence). This CDR3 has 15 residues. This chain's CDR3 is CATSRAGQEGSPLHF. For the CDR3, the DNA is TGTGCCACCAGCAGGGCGGGACAGGAGGGTTCACCCCTCCACTTT. Variable domain in full (rest from reference TRBV15 and TRBJ1-6): DAMVIQNPRYQVTQFGKPVTLSCSQTLNHNVMYWYQQKSSQAPKLLFHYYDKDFNNEADTPDNFQSRRPNTSFCFLDIRSPGLGDTAMYLCATSRAGQEGSPLHFGNGTRLTVT.

The gene calls are TRBV29-1 and TRBJ1-2, with 9 positions matching TRBD1. J lost 6 bases, V lost 2 bases, and 4 bases had no gene match. The CDR3 is 13 amino acids. From germline, CDR1 is SQVTM and CDR2 ANQGSEA. DNA of the CDR3: TGCAGCGTTGAAAGGGGACAGGGTCATGGCTACACCTTC. Its protein product is CSVERGQGHGYTF. The full variable domain, completed using reference TRBV29-1 and TRBJ1-2, is SAVISQKPSRDICQRGTSLTIQCQVDSQVTMMFWYRQQPGQSLTLIATANQGSEATYESGFVIDKFPISRPNLTFSTLTVSNMSPEDSSIYLCSVERGQGHGYTFGSGTRLTVV.

J is TRBJ1-2 and V is TRBV30; 9 nucleotides align to TRBD1. Looked up from germline, CDR1 is GTSNPN and CDR2 is SVGIG (reference sequence). The J segment lost 5 bases and the V segment lost 3 bases, leaving 1 base of the junction unmatched. The length of the CDR3 is 12 residues. Written as DNA, the CDR3 is TGTGCCTGGAGACAGGGGGCATATGGCTACACCTTC. Encoded protein: CAWRQGAYGYTF.

This chain uses TRBV29-1 with TRBJ1-1, with D unclear. The germline gives CDR1 SQVTM, CDR2 ANQGSEA. The ends were cut back, 4 bases at V and 9 bases at J, with 21 bases in the middle. This CDR3 contains 14 residues. CDR3 sequence reads: CSVGKNQEALQAFF. The CDR3 nucleotides are TGCAGCGTTGGTAAAAATCAGGAGGCACTGCAAGCTTTCTTT.

The V call is TRBV12-3 or TRBV12-4, the J call TRBJ1-5, with TRBD1 identical over 7 bases. V was clipped by 4 bases and J by 10 bases; unmatched bases: 7. CDR3 length equals 13 residues. This CDR3 is CASSSDRVSPQHF. The DNA of the CDR3 is TGTGCCAGCAGTTCCGACAGGGTGAGCCCCCAGCATTTT.

This chain connects TRBV3-1 (or the pseudogene TRBV3-2) to TRBJ1-4; no clear D gene. There are 16 residues in the CDR3. V lost 0 bases and J lost 8, with 16 bases in between. Germline V gene sequence: CDR1 LGHDT, CDR2 YNNKEL (reference sequence). Here the CDR3 reads CASSQDPAGDYEKLFF. CDR3 sequence (DNA): TGTGCCAGCAGCCAAGACCCGGCCGGGGATTACGAAAAACTGTTTTTT.

This clone was found once. This sequence joins TRBV12-3 or TRBV12-4 and TRBJ1-2; D is possibly TRBD1 (6 bases). V lost 9 bases to trimming and J lost 8 bases, with 19 bases between them. This CDR3 is 13 amino acids long. This CDR3 reads CASSLGGGGGYTF. CDR3 coding DNA: TGTGCCAGTTCGTTGGGAGGGGGAGGCGGCTACACCTTC.

The chain employs TRBV7-3 and TRBJ1-1; 8 nucleotides align to TRBD1. The CDR3 has 14 amino acids. The V gene end was trimmed by 2 bases and the J gene end by 5 bases; junction bases not matched to a gene: 4. Germline V lookup: CDR1 SGHTA, CDR2 FQGTGA. This CDR3 is CASSLQGAMTEAFF. CDR3 DNA: TGTGCCAGCAGCTTACAGGGGGCGATGACTGAAGCTTTCTTT.

The chain has TRBV7-2 and TRBJ2-1, with TRBD1 identical over 8 bases. Germline assignment: CDR1 SGHTA and CDR2 FQGNSA. Unmatched junction bases numbered 3, after V lost 5 bases and J lost 0 bases. The CDR3 totals 15 residues. CDR3 nucleotides: TGTGCCAGCAGCCCCGACAGGGGCTCCTACAATGAGCAGTTCTTC. Its protein is CASSPDRGSYNEQFF.

The chain joins TRBV20-1 to TRBJ1-2, with D hard to call. V was trimmed by 1 base and J by 6 bases, leaving 3 bases between them. The germline gives CDR1 DFQATT, CDR2 SNEGSKA (reference sequence). The CDR3 consists of 10 residues. The CDR3 DNA is TGCAGTGCTAGAGCCGATGGCTACACCTTC. This encodes CSARADGYTF.

This rearrangement joins TRBV27 to TRBJ1-5, with a tentative D call TRBD1 (5 bases). In germline, CDR1 is MNHEY, CDR2 SMNVEV (reference sequence). Deletions cut 5 bases from V and 8 bases from J, with 16 bases between. CDR3 size: 14 residues. The CDR3 bases are TGTGCCAGCAGTCCCACGGGAGGGACGGAGCCCCAGCATTTT. Protein: CASSPTGGTEPQHF.

The J gene is TRBJ1-2, the V gene TRBV5-5, with 7 bases identical to TRBD1. With 3 bases clipped from V and 4 bases from J, the junction kept 3 bases outside the gene matches. The CDR3 contains 13 residues. Germline CDR1 SGHKS, CDR2 YYEKEE (reference sequence). CDR3: CASSYTGAYGYTF. The CDR3 nucleotides read TGTGCCAGCAGCTATACAGGGGCCTATGGCTACACCTTC.

In its sample, this clone was seen once. J is TRBJ1-5 and V is TRBV2; 8 nucleotides agree with TRBD1. From germline, CDR1 is SNHLY and CDR2 FYNNEI. The CDR3 contains 15 residues. With V trimmed by 5 bases and J by 2 bases, 5 bases remained unmatched. CDR3 bases: TGTGCCAGCAGTCCCCCGGGACAGGGCAATCAGCCCCAGCATTTT. Protein sequence: CASSPPGQGNQPQHF.

This clone was observed a handful of times. The CDR3 is CASSLSVDDSPLHF. The CDR3, as DNA: TGTGCCAGCAGCTTAAGCGTAGACGATTCACCCCTCCACTTT. V is TRBV7-2 and J is TRBJ1-6, with D unresolved. The CDR3 length is 14 residues. Trimming pared 2 bases from V and 8 bases from J, leaving 10 bases between. Germline loops: CDR1 SGHTA, CDR2 FQGNSA.

The chain combines TRBV19 with TRBJ1-5; tentatively, D is TRBD1 (6 bases). Trimming took off 9 bases at V and 4 bases at J, with 13 bases between the two ends. The CDR3 is 13 residues long. Germline CDR1 and CDR2: LNHDA and SQIVND (reference sequence). The CDR3 protein is CASGTQLNQPQHF. The CDR3, as DNA: TGTGCCAGCGGGACACAACTTAATCAGCCCCAGCATTTT.

This chain links TRBV11-2 with TRBJ2-7; no definite D call. Trimming stripped 1 base from V and 6 bases from J, with 16 bases between. This CDR3 region has 15 residues. Germline assignment: CDR1 SGHAT and CDR2 FQNNGV. The CDR3 sequence is CASSLVGGRLPEQYF. As DNA, the CDR3 is TGTGCCAGCAGCTTAGTAGGTGGCAGGCTTCCCGAGCAGTACTTC.

The chain links TRBV18 to TRBJ2-5; maybe TRBD1 (6 bases). Trimming cost V 2 bases and J 7 bases, with 14 bases left between them. CDR1 and CDR2 from the germline V gene are KGHSH and LQKENI. The CDR3 totals 14 residues. CDR3 residues: CASSPSQGWMTQYF. The DNA of the CDR3 is TGTGCCAGCTCACCAAGCCAGGGGTGGATGACCCAGTACTTC.

This chain joins TRBV19 and TRBJ1-6; 9 bases are a match to TRBD1. This CDR3 is 16 amino acids long. Trimming cost V 3 bases and J 7 bases; bases outside gene matches: 7. Per the germline V gene, CDR1 is LNHDA and CDR2 is SQIVND (reference sequence). The CDR3 DNA sequence: TGTGCCAGTAGTATCAGTCGGGGACAGGGAAATTCACCCCTCCACTTT. Translation: CASSISRGQGNSPLHF.

The V call is TRBV6-4, the J call TRBJ1-5, with 9 bases that match TRBD1. The CDR3 consists of 13 residues. J lost 7 bases, V lost 9 bases, and 7 bases had no gene match. Germline loops: CDR1 MRHNA, CDR2 SNTAGT. The CDR3 here is CARRRTGDQPQHF. In DNA form, the CDR3 reads TGTGCCAGACGTAGGACAGGGGACCAGCCCCAGCATTTT.

The chain combines TRBV19 with TRBJ2-3, with D possibly matching TRBD1 (6 bases). Between the trimmed V and J ends, which lost 5 bases and 0 bases, there was a span of 15 bases. The CDR3 runs 16 residues. Germline V gene data show CDR1 as LNHDA and CDR2 as SQIVND (reference sequence). The CDR3 protein is CASSSRGKMSTDTQYF. The CDR3 DNA follows: TGTGCCAGTAGTTCGAGGGGGAAAATGAGCACAGATACGCAGTATTTT.

This clone came up once. This chain uses TRBV10-3 with TRBJ2-2; 8 bases agree with TRBD2. The V and J ends lost 6 bases and 4 bases, in that order; junction bases with no gene match: 10. The CDR3 is 16 residues long. Germline assignment: CDR1 ENHRY and CDR2 SYGVKD. CDR3 region: CAIRDRGGQSTGELFF. The CDR3 coding sequence is TGTGCCATCAGGGACCGGGGGGGGCAGAGCACCGGGGAGCTGTTTTTT.

The rearrangement links TRBV27 to TRBJ1-1; 8 positions match TRBD1. From germline, CDR1 is MNHEY and CDR2 SMNVEV (reference sequence). The CDR3 extends over 12 amino acids. The V gene end was trimmed by 8 bases and the J gene end by 5 bases; junction bases not matched to a gene: 4. This CDR3 is CASWQGATEAFF. The DNA of the CDR3 is TGTGCCAGCTGGCAGGGGGCAACTGAAGCTTTCTTT.

This chain uses TRBV4-3 with TRBJ1-6, with unresolved D. Between the trimmed V and J ends, which lost 0 bases and 5 bases, there was a span of 5 bases. The CDR3 spans 14 residues. Germline CDR1 and CDR2: LGHNA and YSLEER. CDR3 nucleotides: TGCGCCAGCAGCCAAGACAGGAATAATTCACCCCTCCACTTT. Translating gives CASSQDRNNSPLHF.

The chain links TRBV2 to TRBJ1-5; TRBD1 might be the D (6 bases). The CDR3 is 15 residues long. The V end was cut by 4 bases, the J end by 6 bases, with 16 bases between. Per germline, CDR1 SNHLY and CDR2 FYNNEI. The CDR3 nucleotides read TGTGCCAGCAGTGTTACAGGGTCTTCAGGTCAGCCCCAGCATTTT. Its translation: CASSVTGSSGQPQHF. The whole variable domain, filled in from reference TRBV2 and TRBJ1-5, reads EPEVTQTPSHQVTQMGQEVILRCVPISNHLYFYWYRQILGQKVEFLVSFYNNEISEKSEIFDDQFSVERPDGSNFTLKIRSTKLEDSAMYFCASSVTGSSGQPQHFGDGTRLSIL.

The rearrangement joins TRBV6-5 to TRBJ2-5, with 7 bases identical to TRBD1. This CDR3 has 15 residues. V lost 4 bases and J lost 5; bases outside the gene matches: 10. From germline, CDR1 is MNHEY and CDR2 SVGAGI. In DNA form, the CDR3 reads TGTGCCAGCAGTTGGAGGACAGGTGGTCGGGAGACCCAGTACTTC. Its translation: CASSWRTGGRETQYF.

The chain links TRBV13 to TRBJ2-1; maybe TRBD1 (7 bases). Per the germline V gene, CDR1 is PRHDT and CDR2 is FYEKMQ (reference sequence). This CDR3 has 15 residues. V shed 6 bases and J shed 3 bases, with 15 bases lying between them. In DNA, the CDR3 is TGTGCCAGCAGGCAGGAGGGGGCCCGCTACAATGAGCAGTTCTTC. This translates into CASRQEGARYNEQFF.

The J gene is TRBJ2-2, the V gene TRBV11-2, with D maybe TRBD1 (5 bases). Trimming cost V 1 base and J 6 bases, with 12 bases left between them. Germline CDR1 is SGHAT and CDR2 is FQNNGV. The CDR3 sequence is 15 residues long. The CDR3 bases are TGTGCCAGCAGCTTAGCCAGAATAGGGGCCGGGGAGCTGTTTTTT. This codes for CASSLARIGAGELFF.